A selection of T cell receptor beta chains follows, all from one sample in a study of metastatic and nonmetastatic thyroid tumors. TCRdb re-called the PCR reads through MiXCR. Among approximately 40,000 clones listed, roughly half were seen once. Sequenced: tumor tissue. These receptors originate from a male donor with papillary thyroid cancer or a benign thyroid nodule (not recorded which). Some clones in this sample may be carry-over from other donors' samples. CDR3s include the opening cysteine and the closing phenylalanine or tryptophan. D genes are given only for firm matches. Clone size is stated in some rows and not others, as once, few, many or a class when expanded.

TRBJ1-6	TRBD1	TRBV24-1	-	TGTGCCACCAGTGATAAACAGGGGGCCCGATATAATTCACCCCTCCACTTT	CATSDKQGARYNSPLHF
TRBJ2-7	TRBD1	TRBV20-1	-	TGCAGTGCTAGAGATCCCAGACAGGGGGAAGGCGAGCAGTACTTC	CSARDPRQGEGEQYF
TRBJ2-7	-	TRBV20-1	-	TGCAGTGCTAGAGATAAGTGGGACCACCCCTTTGTGCAGTACTTC	CSARDKWDHPFVQYF
TRBJ1-6	TRBD1	TRBV6-1	-	TGTGCCAGCAGTGAAAGGACAGGGGGTCATAATTCACCCCTCCACTTT	CASSERTGGHNSPLHF
TRBJ1-5	TRBD1	TRBV20-1	few	TGCAGTGCTAGAGATCGGGACAGGGGCGTTCAGCCCCAGCATTTT	CSARDRDRGVQPQHF
TRBJ2-7	TRBD1	TRBV28	few	TGTGCCAGCAGTGAAACAGGGGACGAGCAGTACTTC	CASSETGDEQYF
TRBJ2-3	TRBD2	TRBV11-2	-	TGTGCCAGCAGCTTAGATCCGAGCGGGACTACCGGGCCGGATTTT	CASSLDPSGTTGPDF
TRBJ2-3	-	TRBV6-2/TRBV6-3	-	TGTGCCAGCAGTTACCTCGGCTACACAGATACGCAGTATTTT	CASSYLGYTDTQYF
TRBJ1-2	TRBD1	TRBV5-1	-	TGCGCCAGCAGGCTGACAGGGGAGTATGGCTACACCTTC	CASRLTGEYGYTF
TRBJ2-1	TRBD2	TRBV11-1	-	TGTGCCAGCAGCTCCACCTCTTATGCGGGAGGTAACGAGCAGTTCTTC	CASSSTSYAGGNEQFF
TRBJ2-7	-	TRBV20-1	-	TGCAGTGCCTCGGGTCAAGGGACCCACGGCGAGCAGTACTTC	CSASGQGTHGEQYF
TRBJ1-5	TRBD1	TRBV19	-	TGTGCCAGTAGTACGATAGACAGGGATTCGAATCAGCCCCAGCATTTT	CASSTIDRDSNQPQHF
TRBJ1-4	-	TRBV30	-	TGTGCCTGGAGTGTAGGGCTGGAGAATGAAAAACTGTTTTTT	CAWSVGLENEKLFF
TRBJ1-1	-	TRBV6-1	-	TGTGCCGGGAGCCGGACACCAAACACTGAAGCTTTCTTT	CAGSRTPNTEAFF
TRBJ2-3	-	TRBV11-1	-	TGTGCCAGCAGCTTAAGGGGTCTCGGGCCGGTAGATACGCAGTATTTT	CASSLRGLGPVDTQYF
TRBJ1-6	-	TRBV20-1	-	TGCAGTGCTAGCGGCGGGAATTCACCCCTCCACTTT	CSASGGNSPLHF
TRBJ1-1	-	TRBV18	-	TGTGCCAGCTCACCCCGGGCGAACACTGAAGCTTTCTTT	CASSPRANTEAFF
TRBJ2-7	TRBD1	TRBV7-2	-	TGTGCCAGCAGCCCCAGAACAGGGGGACTCTACGAGCAGTACTTC	CASSPRTGGLYEQYF
TRBJ2-4	TRBD1	TRBV4-1	-	TGCGCCAGCAGCACTCGACAGGGGCTAGCCAAAAACATTCAGTACTTC	CASSTRQGLAKNIQYF
TRBJ1-5	-	TRBV7-2	-	TGTGCCAGCAGTTGGTCGGCCAGCAATCAGCCCCAGCATTTT	CASSWSASNQPQHF
TRBJ2-7	-	TRBV19	-	TGTGCCAGTAGTATAGCCCCGGGGGCCTACGAGCAGTACTTC	CASSIAPGAYEQYF
TRBJ1-3	-	TRBV9	-	TGTGCCAGCAGCGTAGGGGGGAACTCTGGAAACACCATATATTTT	CASSVGGNSGNTIYF
TRBJ2-3	-	TRBV6-2/TRBV6-3	-	TGTGCCAGCAGTCCCCAGAGGGGGGAAACGACTAGCACAGATACGCAGTATTTT	CASSPQRGETTSTDTQYF
TRBJ1-1	-	TRBV6-1	-	TGTGCCAGCAGTGGGGCGCGACATACCATGAACACTGAAGCTTTCTTT	CASSGARHTMNTEAFF
TRBJ2-5	-	TRBV6-1	-	TGTGCCAGCAGATCCCTAATGGGGCAGTTGGAGACCCATTACTTC	CASRSLMGQLETHYF
TRBJ1-1	TRBD1	TRBV20-1	-	TGCAGTGCCCCGCCGACAGGGGCTAAGGAAGCTTTCTTT	CSAPPTGAKEAFF
TRBJ1-1	-	TRBV6-1	-	TGTGCCAGCAGTGAATACCCCCGGGGGCCCGGCACTGAAGCTTTCTTT	CASSEYPRGPGTEAFF
TRBJ1-2	-	TRBV28	-	TGTGCCAGCAGTTTATGGTGGACAGCTAACTATGGCTACACCTTC	CASSLWWTANYGYTF
TRBJ2-7	-	TRBV11-2	-	TGTGCCAGCAGCCGAAATTCATTTAGCGGTTCCTACGAGCAGTACTTC	CASSRNSFSGSYEQYF
TRBJ2-7	TRBD1	TRBV27	many	TGTGCCAGCAGTGTTGACAGGGGTACTTCCTACGAGCAGTACTTC	CASSVDRGTSYEQYF
TRBJ1-2	-	TRBV3-1	-	TGTGCCAGCACCCAAAGGGGCAGGGATAACTATGGCTACACCTTC	CASTQRGRDNYGYTF
TRBJ1-5	TRBD1	TRBV19	-	TGTGCCAGTGGAGATTGGGGACAGTCCAATCAGCCCCAGCATTTT	CASGDWGQSNQPQHF
TRBJ2-5	TRBD2	TRBV7-3	-	TGTGCCAGCAGCTTAACGGTGGGAGGGATGGGGACCCAGTACTTC	CASSLTVGGMGTQYF
TRBJ2-1	-	TRBV18	-	TGTGCCAGCTCACCTCAGAATGAGCAGTTCTTC	CASSPQNEQFF
TRBJ2-3	TRBD1	TRBV12-3/TRBV12-4	-	TGTGCCAGCAGCCGGACAGGGAGGTCAGATACGCAGTATTTT	CASSRTGRSDTQYF